The entry below describes one T cell receptor (beta chain). Antigen: not known. Trimming left V 1 base short and J 0 bases short, with 9 bases between. Germline CDR1 reads SGDLS; CDR2 reads YYNGEE. The CDR3 length is 15 residues. This table comes from immunoSEQ multiplex PCR, and its TCRdb copy is limited to in-frame clones, with some not included. The sample has approximately 2.5 million clones, roughly 93% seen once. The data were taken from a study of shared clonotypes between healthy human individuals. General study results and limits: Only blood samples were collected, and tissue repertoires likely differ.

Sequenced material: naive CD4+ T cells from PBMCs. Subset noted: CD45RA+ positively selected. The TCR originated in a man aged 18 to 29 in good health. Some clones in this sample may be carry-over from other donors' samples. The chain has TRBV9 and TRBJ2-3; no reliable D call. The CDR3 sequence: CASSVQLSSTDTQYF. DNA for the CDR3: TGTGCCAGCAGCGTACAGCTGTCTAGCACAGATACGCAGTATTTT.